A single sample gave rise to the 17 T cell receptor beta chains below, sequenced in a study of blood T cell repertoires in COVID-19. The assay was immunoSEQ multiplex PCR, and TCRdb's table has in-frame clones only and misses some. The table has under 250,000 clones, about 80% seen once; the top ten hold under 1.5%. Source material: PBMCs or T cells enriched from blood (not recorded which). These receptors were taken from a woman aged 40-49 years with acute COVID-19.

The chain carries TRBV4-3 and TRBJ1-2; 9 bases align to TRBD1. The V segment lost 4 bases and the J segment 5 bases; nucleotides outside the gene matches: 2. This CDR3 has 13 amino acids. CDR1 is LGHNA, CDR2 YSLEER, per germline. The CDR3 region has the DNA TGCGCCAGCAGCCGGGGGACAGGGTATGGCTACACCTTC. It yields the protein CASSRGTGYGYTF.

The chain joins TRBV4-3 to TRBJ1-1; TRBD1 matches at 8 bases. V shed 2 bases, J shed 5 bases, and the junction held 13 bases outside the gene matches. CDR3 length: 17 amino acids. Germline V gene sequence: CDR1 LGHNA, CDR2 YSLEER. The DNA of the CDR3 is TGCGCCAGCAGCCAACCAGGACAGGGTGGGGGGAAGACTGAAGCTTTCTTT. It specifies CASSQPGQGGGKTEAFF.

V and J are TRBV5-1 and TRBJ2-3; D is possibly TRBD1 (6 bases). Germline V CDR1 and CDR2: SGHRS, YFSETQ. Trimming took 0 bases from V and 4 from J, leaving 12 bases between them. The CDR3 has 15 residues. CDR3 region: CASSLEVTGSDTQYF. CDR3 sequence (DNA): TGCGCCAGCAGCTTGGAAGTAACAGGGTCAGATACGCAGTATTTT. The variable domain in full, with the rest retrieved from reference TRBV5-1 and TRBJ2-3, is KAGVTQTPRYLIKTRGQQVTLSCSPISGHRSVSWYQQTPGQGLQFLFEYFSETQRNKGNFPGRFSGRQFSNSRSEMNVSTLELGDSALYLCASSLEVTGSDTQYFGPGTRLTVL.

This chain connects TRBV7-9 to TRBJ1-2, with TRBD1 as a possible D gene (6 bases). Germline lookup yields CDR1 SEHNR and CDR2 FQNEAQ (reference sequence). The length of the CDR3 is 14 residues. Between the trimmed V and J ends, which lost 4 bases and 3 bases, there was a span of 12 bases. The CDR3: CASSSRTGHYGYTF. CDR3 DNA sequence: TGTGCCAGCAGCTCGAGAACAGGGCACTATGGCTACACCTTC.

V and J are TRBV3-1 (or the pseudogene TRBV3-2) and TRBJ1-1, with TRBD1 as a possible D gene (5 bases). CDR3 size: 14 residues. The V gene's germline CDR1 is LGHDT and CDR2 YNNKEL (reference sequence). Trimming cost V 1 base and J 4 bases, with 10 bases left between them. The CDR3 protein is CASSQARATTEAFF. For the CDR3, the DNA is TGTGCCAGCAGCCAAGCCAGGGCGACCACTGAAGCTTTCTTT.

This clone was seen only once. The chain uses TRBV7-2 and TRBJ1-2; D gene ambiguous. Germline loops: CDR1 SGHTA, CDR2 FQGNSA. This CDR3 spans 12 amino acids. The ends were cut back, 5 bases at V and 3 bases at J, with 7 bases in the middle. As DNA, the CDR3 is TGTGCCAGCAGCCTTTCCCACTATGGCTACACCTTC. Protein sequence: CASSLSHYGYTF. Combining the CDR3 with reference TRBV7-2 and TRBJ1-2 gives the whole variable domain GAGVSQSPSNKVTEKGKDVELRCDPISGHTALYWYRQSLGQGLEFLIYFQGNSAPDKSGLPSDRFSAERTGGSVSTLTIQRTQQEDSAVYLCASSLSHYGYTFGSGTRLTVV.

CDR3 region: CASSLSLAAGDTQYF. The CDR3 DNA is TGCGCCAGCAGCTTGTCTTTAGCGGCTGGAGATACGCAGTATTTT. This rearrangement joins TRBV5-1 to TRBJ2-3; a possible D gene is TRBD2 (6 bases). Per germline, CDR1 SGHRS and CDR2 YFSETQ. The CDR3 has 15 amino acids. The germline V and J ends were trimmed by 1 base and 5 bases, with 14 bases remaining between them.

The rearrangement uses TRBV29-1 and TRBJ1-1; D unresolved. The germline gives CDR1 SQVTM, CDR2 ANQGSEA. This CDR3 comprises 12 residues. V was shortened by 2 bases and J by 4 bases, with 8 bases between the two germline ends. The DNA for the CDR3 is TGCAGCGTTGAAACCCTGAGCACTGAAGCTTTCTTT. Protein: CSVETLSTEAFF.

The CDR3 spells CASSLTRQPQHF. The CDR3 DNA follows: TGTGCCAGTAGTCTGACGCGGCAGCCCCAGCATTTT. The chain is built from TRBV19 and TRBJ1-5, with D uncertain. The CDR3 has 12 amino acids. V dropped 5 bases and J dropped 7 bases, with 9 bases sitting between them. Germline V CDR1 and CDR2: LNHDA, SQIVND (reference sequence).

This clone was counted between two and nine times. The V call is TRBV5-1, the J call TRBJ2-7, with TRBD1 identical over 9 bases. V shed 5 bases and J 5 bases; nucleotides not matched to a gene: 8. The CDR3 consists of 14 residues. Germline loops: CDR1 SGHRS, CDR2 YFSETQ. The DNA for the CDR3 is TGCGCCAGCAGGGGAGGGACAGGGTTTAACGAGCAGTACTTC. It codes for CASRGGTGFNEQYF.

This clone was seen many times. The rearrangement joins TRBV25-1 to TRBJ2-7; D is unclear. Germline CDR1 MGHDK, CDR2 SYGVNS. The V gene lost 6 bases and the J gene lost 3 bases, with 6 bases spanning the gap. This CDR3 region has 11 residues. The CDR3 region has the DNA TGTGCCAGCAGAGGAGTCTACGAGCAGTACTTC. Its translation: CASRGVYEQYF.

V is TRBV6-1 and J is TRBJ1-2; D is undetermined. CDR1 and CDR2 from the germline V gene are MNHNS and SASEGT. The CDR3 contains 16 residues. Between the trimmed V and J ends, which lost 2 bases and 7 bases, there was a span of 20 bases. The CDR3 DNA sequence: TGTGCCAGCAGTGAATCGGAATTAAGCCCCCCGGGTGGCTACACCTTC. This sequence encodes CASSESELSPPGGYTF.

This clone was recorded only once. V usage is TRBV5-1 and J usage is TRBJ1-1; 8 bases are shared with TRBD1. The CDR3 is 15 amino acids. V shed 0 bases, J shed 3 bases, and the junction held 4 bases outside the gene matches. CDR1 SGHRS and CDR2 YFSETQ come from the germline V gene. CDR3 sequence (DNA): TGCGCCAGCAGCTTGGGTCAGGGGGCCTACACTGAAGCTTTCTTT. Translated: CASSLGQGAYTEAFF.

As DNA, the CDR3 is TGTGCCAGCAGCTTCGCCCGGGGGTCCTCTAGCACAGATACGCAGTATTTT. As protein: CASSFARGSSSTDTQYF. The chain is built from TRBV5-4 and TRBJ2-3, with D possibly being TRBD2 (6 bases). Germline assignment: CDR1 SGHNT and CDR2 YYREEE (reference sequence). The CDR3 is 17 amino acids. V was shortened by 2 bases and J by 0 bases, with 16 bases between the two germline ends.

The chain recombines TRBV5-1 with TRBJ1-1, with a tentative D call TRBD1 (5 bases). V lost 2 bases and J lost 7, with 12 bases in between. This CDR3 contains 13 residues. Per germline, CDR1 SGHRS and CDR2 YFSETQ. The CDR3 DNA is TGCGCCAGCAGCTTATCAGGGTACGGTGAAGCTTTCTTT. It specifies CASSLSGYGEAFF.

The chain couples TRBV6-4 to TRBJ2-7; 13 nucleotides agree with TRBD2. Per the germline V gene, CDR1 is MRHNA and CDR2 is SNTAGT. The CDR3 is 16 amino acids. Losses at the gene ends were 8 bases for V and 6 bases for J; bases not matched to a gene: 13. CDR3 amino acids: CASPNYLLAGGSEQYF. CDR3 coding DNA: TGTGCCAGCCCTAATTACCTACTAGCGGGAGGGTCCGAGCAGTACTTC.

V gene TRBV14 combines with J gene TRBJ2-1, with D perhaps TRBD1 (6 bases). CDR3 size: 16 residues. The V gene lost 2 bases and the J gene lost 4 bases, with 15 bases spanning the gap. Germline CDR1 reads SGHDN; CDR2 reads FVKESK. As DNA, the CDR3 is TGTGCCAGCAGCCAAATACAGGGTACGGGGTACAATGAGCAGTTCTTC. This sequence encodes CASSQIQGTGYNEQFF. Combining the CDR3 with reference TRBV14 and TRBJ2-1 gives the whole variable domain EAGVTQFPSHSVIEKGQTVTLRCDPISGHDNLYWYRRVMGKEIKFLLHFVKESKQDESGMPNNRFLAERTGGTYSTLKVQPAELEDSGVYFCASSQIQGTGYNEQFFGPGTRLTVL.